The present T cell receptor (beta chain) was sequenced within a study of Tregs in tolerant kidney transplant recipients. Study results and caveats: In tolerant patients, donor-specific Tregs outgrew total Tregs, suggesting antigen-driven expansion. Validation in larger populations is needed because few patients were studied. For some patients, primers changed over time, blocking nucleotide-level comparison.

TCRdb keeps only in-frame clones here, not all; method: immunoSEQ multiplex PCR. The sample carries some 66,000 clones, around nine tenths recorded once. The CDR3 contains 17 residues. V shed 4 bases, J shed 2 bases, and the junction held 11 bases outside the gene matches. Looked up from germline, CDR1 is SEHNR and CDR2 is FQNEAQ (reference sequence). Unstimulated Tregs (CD4+CD25+CD127-) and CD4+CD25- non-Tregs were sorted from PBMCs. As concerns this clone: What it binds is unknown.

Sequencing used CD8+ T cells from blood, obtained before the transplant. This sequence joins TRBV7-9 and TRBJ2-7, with TRBD2 matching over 10 bases. The TCR comes from a human donor who received a combined kidney and bone marrow transplant. CDR3 sequence: CASSSLEEREGAYEQYF. For the CDR3, the DNA is TGTGCCAGCAGCTCCCTAGAGGAGCGGGAGGGGGCCTACGAGCAGTACTTC.